This is a list of T cell receptor beta chains from one sample in a study of CD8 T cells in ankylosing spondylitis. From the 5' RACE reads, TCRdb called clonotypes with MiXCR, one entry per CDR3 protein. The table has fewer than 450,000 distinct CDR3 sequences, approximately 17% seen once; the top ten hold under 1.2%. Specimen: blood, either unsorted or a sorted T cell fraction (not recorded which). Receptors were obtained from a male donor with ankylosing spondylitis. Each CDR3 is given with its conserved first and last residue.

CDR3 protein: CASSRTGEEKLFF
V gene: TRBV7-9

CDR3 protein: CSASTYPDTEAFF
V gene: TRBV20-1

CDR3 protein: CSAIFAGSTDTQYF
V gene: TRBV20-1

CDR3 protein: CASSLAGFYTDTQYF
V gene: TRBV11-2

CDR3 protein: CSAHPPPGTSVYEQYF
V gene: TRBV20-1

CDR3 protein: CASSEDPDLRSNQPQHF
V gene: TRBV6-1

CDR3 protein: CASSQIQGNEQFF
V gene: TRBV7-9

CDR3 protein: CASSDKTDTQYF
V gene: TRBV6-5

CDR3 protein: CASRTGGALETQYF
V gene: TRBV6-1

CDR3 protein: CSARVLSGSTDTQYF
V gene: TRBV20-1

CDR3 protein: CASSPPSTTNEKLFF
V gene: TRBV6-2/TRBV6-3

CDR3 protein: CASSQGQEGVGELFF
V gene: TRBV4-1

CDR3 protein: CSVRREQITNNEQFF
V gene: TRBV29-1

CDR3 protein: CSAREVLAGDGEQFF
V gene: TRBV20-1

CDR3 protein: CSASINVGGPGELFF
V gene: TRBV20-1

CDR3 protein: CAPRREGYNEQFF
V gene: TRBV5-1

CDR3 protein: CASSRIAGDSEQYF
V gene: TRBV5-1

CDR3 protein: CSVEDIRTGAYGYTF
V gene: TRBV29-1

CDR3 protein: CASALAENTGELFF
V gene: TRBV27

CDR3 protein: CASGEQGVRGANVLTF
V gene: TRBV6-1

CDR3 protein: CASTYTGTSNQPQHF
V gene: TRBV21-1

CDR3 protein: CASSLVSGTGGNEQFF
V gene: TRBV11-2

CDR3 protein: CASSYSIGGETQYF
V gene: TRBV6-5

CDR3 protein: CASRPGTARVSGYTF
V gene: TRBV6-1

CDR3 protein: CASSPPYRDHEQFF
V gene: TRBV18

CDR3 protein: CASSLSPGLAVRTDTQYF
V gene: TRBV7-3

CDR3 protein: CASILTGGRGDTQYF
V gene: TRBV12-3/TRBV12-4

CDR3 protein: CASSFVNGGGYTF
V gene: TRBV11-2

CDR3 protein: CASSPKGPGYTF
V gene: TRBV12-3/TRBV12-4

CDR3 protein: CSVEYVPDDTQYF
V gene: TRBV29-1

CDR3 protein: CASSLGAAGGKADTQYF
V gene: TRBV7-8

CDR3 protein: CASSSRSDPGLYGYTF
V gene: TRBV5-1

CDR3 protein: CASSSRVTDTQYF
V gene: TRBV27